A selection of T cell receptor beta chains follows, all from one sample in a study of shared clonotypes between healthy human individuals. Repertoires were generated with immunoSEQ multiplex PCR, while TCRdb's copy carries only in-frame clones and drops some. The sample has some 790,000 clones, roughly two thirds seen once; the top ten hold less than 2%. Sequencing was performed on memory CD4+ T cells sorted from blood. The receptors were sampled from a woman in her 30s in good health. Both conserved end residues are part of each CDR3.

v_call	j_call	cdr3_aa
TRBV5-1	TRBJ1-2	CATRKPGGNRLGYTF
TRBV7-2	TRBJ2-1	CASSRSGLTYNEQFF
TRBV7-3	TRBJ2-7	CASSLTRTASYEQYF
TRBV28	TRBJ1-5	CAIQIGTGNNQPQHF
TRBV28	TRBJ1-2	CASSPGDSYGYTF
TRBV18	TRBJ1-1	CASSSGQGSMGNTEAFF
TRBV28	TRBJ1-2	CASSYGPANYGYTF
TRBV7-2	TRBJ2-1	CASSLSRLVVYNEQFF
TRBV5-8	TRBJ1-4	CASSGNRDSLF
TRBV7-7	TRBJ2-5	CASSSDREETQYF
TRBV28	TRBJ2-5	CASSPPQGGETQYF
TRBV29-1	TRBJ2-5	CSVEMEPGHLPWETQYF
TRBV21-1	TRBJ1-1	CASSHPGNTEAFF
TRBV5-1	TRBJ2-2	CASTNNPGENTGELFF
TRBV29-1	TRBJ1-5	CSAPLWGNQPQHF
TRBV18	TRBJ1-1	CASSPRVSGTEAFF
TRBV7-6	TRBJ2-7	CASSLDQGNYEQYF
TRBV7-8	TRBJ1-4	CASSLNLGGEKLFF
TRBV6-5	TRBJ1-3	CASRDSRSSGNTIYF
TRBV5-1	TRBJ2-2	CASRAGTNTGELFF
TRBV19	TRBJ2-2	CASGRVTTGELFF
TRBV5-1	TRBJ2-7	CASSWGTGTDTYEQYF
TRBV5-1	TRBJ2-7	CASSFDGRSYEQYF
TRBV7-3	TRBJ1-2	CASSYPGQGNYGYTF
TRBV7-2	TRBJ1-5	CASSLKRGNQPQHF
TRBV10-3	TRBJ2-1	CAIGGVANEQFF
TRBV2	TRBJ2-5	CASRATSGSRQETQYF